This is a list of T cell receptor beta chains from one sample in a study of OX40 agonist ivuxolimab in advanced cancers. Using immunoSEQ multiplex PCR, the repertoire was profiled, and TCRdb retains in-frame clones only, with some absent. The table records 65,000 to 85,000 clones, approximately 85% of them present only once. The sequenced sample was CD4+ or CD8+ T cells sorted from blood, obtained in a trial of the OX40 agonist ivuxolimab. Receptors originate from an adult with an advanced solid tumor such as melanoma, head and neck, liver or kidney cancer. CDR3s include the opening cysteine and the closing phenylalanine or tryptophan. A D gene is named only where the DNA matches it firmly. For some rows the clone size is stated as once, few or many, or as a class when expanded; others skip it.

d_gene	abundance	v_gene	j_gene	CDR3nt	CDR3aa
.	.	TRBV7-6	TRBJ2-6	TGTGCCAGCAGCTTATCCTCCTCTGGGGCCAACGTCCTGACTTTC	CASSLSSSGANVLTF
TRBD1	.	TRBV11-2	TRBJ1-6	TGTGCCAGCAGCTTAGCTGGACAGGGGAATAATTCACCCCTCCACTTT	CASSLAGQGNNSPLHF
TRBD2	.	TRBV19	TRBJ2-1	TGTGCCAGTAGTCCCCTACTAGCGGGACCTCTGTCCTACAATGAGCAGTTCTTC	CASSPLLAGPLSYNEQFF
.	.	TRBV7-8	TRBJ2-7	TGTGCCAGCAGCTTATTAACACACTCCTACGAGCAGTACTTC	CASSLLTHSYEQYF
TRBD2	.	TRBV6-5	TRBJ2-7	TGTGCCAGCAGTCGGACTAGCGGCTACGAGCAGTACTTC	CASSRTSGYEQYF
TRBD1	.	TRBV6-1	TRBJ1-1	TGTGCCATCAACAGGGGGGGCGAAGCTTTCTTT	CAINRGGEAFF
TRBD1	once	TRBV6-6	TRBJ1-2	TGTGCCAGCAGCGCATCGACAGGGGACCATGGCTACACCTTC	CASSASTGDHGYTF
TRBD2	.	TRBV9	TRBJ2-5	TGTGCCAGCAGCGCGGGAGGGACTGGAACCCAAGAGACCCAGTACTTC	CASSAGGTGTQETQYF
.	few	TRBV11-3	TRBJ2-3	TGTGCCAGCAGCTTAGATAGGTCCAGGGGGGGGCCAGATACGCAGTATTTT	CASSLDRSRGGPDTQYF
.	.	TRBV19	TRBJ2-3	TGTGCCAGTACTTGGGACAAGGCAACTGGTACGCAGTATTTT	CASTWDKATGTQYF
.	few	TRBV5-8	TRBJ1-5	TGTGCCAGCAGCTTGGGGACAGCTAGCAATCAGCCCCAGCATTTT	CASSLGTASNQPQHF
.	.	TRBV6-5	TRBJ1-3	TGTGCCAGCAGTTACATGGGAGGGTCTGGAAACACCATATATTTT	CASSYMGGSGNTIYF
.	.	TRBV5-3	TRBJ1-5	TGTGCCAGAAGCTCCCGACGAGGGACCTCCTACAATCAGCCCCAGCATTTT	CARSSRRGTSYNQPQHF
TRBD2	.	TRBV4-2	TRBJ2-1	TGTGCCAGCAGCCCGGGACTAGTAAACTACAATGAGCAGTTCTTC	CASSPGLVNYNEQFF
.	.	TRBV9	TRBJ2-7	TGTGCCAGCAGCGGACAGTCTAGCTCCTACGAGCAGTACTTC	CASSGQSSSYEQYF
.	few	TRBV12-5	TRBJ2-1	TGTGCTAGTGGTTTGGTACTCGGGGTTTCCTACAATGAGCAGTTCTTC	CASGLVLGVSYNEQFF
.	.	TRBV19	TRBJ1-5	TGTGCCAGTAGTATAGATCATGAGGGAGGCAATCAGCCCCAGCATTTT	CASSIDHEGGNQPQHF
.	.	TRBV2	TRBJ1-5	TGTGCCAGCAGTGAACGTGAGGGGCCCCAGCCCCAGCATTTT	CASSEREGPQPQHF
.	.	TRBV5-5	TRBJ2-7	TGTGCCAGCAGCTTGGGGACAGTCGGGGCCTACGAGCAGTACTTC	CASSLGTVGAYEQYF
TRBD1	.	TRBV28	TRBJ1-3	TGTGCCAGCAAGAGGGGACAGGGTTCTGGAAACACCATATATTTT	CASKRGQGSGNTIYF
TRBD2	.	TRBV6-1	TRBJ2-7	TGTGCCAGCAACGAGCTAGCGGGAGGCTTCTACGAGCAGTACTTC	CASNELAGGFYEQYF
TRBD1	once	TRBV6-5	TRBJ2-7	TGTGCCAGCAGTTACCCACAGGGGGTAAAGTACGAGCAGTACTTC	CASSYPQGVKYEQYF